This T cell receptor beta chain was retrieved from a study of blood T cells in healthy people across ages. Per germline, CDR1 SGHTA and CDR2 FQGNSA. The CDR3 is made up of 14 amino acids. Unmatched junction bases numbered 6, after V lost 5 bases and J lost 3 bases. This clonotype has more than one count but fewer than ten. What it binds is unknown. Per sample, no less than 5.5 micrograms of total RNA were extracted. Findings of the study overall: Expanded clonotype changes were possibly confounded by unknown donor CMV status. Estimates of total diversity, which came from one million sequenced T cells, were considered to be underestimates.

A J-beta primer mix and a sample-barcoded 5' primer were used in a second PCR of roughly 7 to 12 cycles. Any given sample supplied a minimum of 2.5 million CDR3-containing paired-end reads. In TCRdb, the 5' RACE reads were re-called with MiXCR into one record per CDR3 protein. The table records some 1,800,000 distinct CDR3 sequences, approximately 39% of them present only once. Input material: blood. The chain employs TRBV7-2 and TRBJ1-1; the match to TRBD1 covers 7 bases. This clonotype originated in a human donor in good health. The CDR3 here is CASSLNRGDTEAFF. DNA of the CDR3: TGTGCCAGCAGCCTGAACAGGGGCGACACTGAAGCTTTCTTT. Using reference TRBV7-2 and TRBJ1-1 for the parts outside the CDR3, the full variable domain is GAGVSQSPSNKVTEKGKDVELRCDPISGHTALYWYRQSLGQGLEFLIYFQGNSAPDKSGLPSDRFSAERTGGSVSTLTIQRTQQEDSAVYLCASSLNRGDTEAFFGQGTRLTVV.